This T cell receptor beta chain was sequenced for a study of T cell responses to AZD1222 COVID-19 vaccine. The overall study: Both about-4-week and about-12-week second-dose recipients were combined.

General study points: The repertoires were collected only after the peak T cell response. It was only a handful of AZD1222 recipients who were seropositive at baseline. CD4 TCRs covered the whole spike, strongest at regions 160-218 and 743-854.

The CDR3 runs 13 residues. Between the trimmed V and J ends, which lost 4 bases and 4 bases, there was a span of 8 bases. Germline CDR1 reads MNHEY; CDR2 reads SMNVEV (reference sequence). This clone was seen just once. Its cognate antigen is unknown. Clones were sequenced by immunoSEQ multiplex PCR, and TCRdb holds only the in-frame ones, with some missing. This sample has about 140,000 clones; about nine tenths occur once, and the top ten carry 4.7%. Sequenced material: peripheral blood, taken on day 0 of AZD1222 vaccination. This sequence was found in an adult in good health. This chain connects TRBV27 to TRBJ2-1, with no clear D. The CDR3 sequence: CASSSLGYNEQFF. The CDR3 DNA reads as TGTGCCAGCAGTTCCCTAGGGTACAATGAGCAGTTCTTC.